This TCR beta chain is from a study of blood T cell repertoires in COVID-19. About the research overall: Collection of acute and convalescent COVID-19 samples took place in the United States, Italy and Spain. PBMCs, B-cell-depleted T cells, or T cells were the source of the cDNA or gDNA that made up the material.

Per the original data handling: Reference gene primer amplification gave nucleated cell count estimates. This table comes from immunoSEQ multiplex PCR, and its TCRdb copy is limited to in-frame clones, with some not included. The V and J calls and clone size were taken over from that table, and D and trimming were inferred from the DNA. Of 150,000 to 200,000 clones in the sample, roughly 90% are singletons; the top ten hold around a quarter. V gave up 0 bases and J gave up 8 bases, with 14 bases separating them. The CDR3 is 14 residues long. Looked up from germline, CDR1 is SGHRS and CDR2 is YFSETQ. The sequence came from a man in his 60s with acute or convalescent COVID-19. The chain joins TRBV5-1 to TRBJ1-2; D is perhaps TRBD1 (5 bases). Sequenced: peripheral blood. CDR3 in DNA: TGCGCCAGCAGCTTGGACAGGACGGGGAGGGGCTACACCTTC. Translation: CASSLDRTGRGYTF. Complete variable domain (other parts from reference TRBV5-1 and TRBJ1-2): KAGVTQTPRYLIKTRGQQVTLSCSPISGHRSVSWYQQTPGQGLQFLFEYFSETQRNKGNFPGRFSGRQFSNSRSEMNVSTLELGDSALYLCASSLDRTGRGYTFGSGTRLTVV.